This T cell receptor beta chain originates from a study of cytomegalovirus exposure and HLA in healthy donors. Regarding the study as a whole: The study recorded 160 or so TCR beta chains that were cytomegalovirus-associated. For most TCR sequences rarity was the rule, although some public TCRs occurred in many donors. A later analysis reportedly found that, within productive TCRs, an Asian-associated ancestry cluster had fewer N-insertions than the mean observed across the roughly 730 donors.

Sampled while nominally healthy, donors likely had unrecorded immune exposures. 13 Jbeta primers and 60 Vbeta primers were used for the PCR. Profiled with immunoSEQ multiplex PCR; TCRdb holds only in-frame clones, not every one. This sample has 160,000 or so clones; approximately 84% occur once, and the top ten carry around 6.9%. About this clone itself: Its target is not known.

J lost 3 bases, V lost 2 bases, and 6 bases had no gene match. The CDR3 length is 16 residues. Germline CDR1 SEHNR, CDR2 FQNEAQ (reference sequence). The receptor comes from a male donor in good health and CMV-seropositive. The genes are TRBV7-9 and TRBJ1-4, with 7 bases lining up with TRBD1. Sequenced material: PBMCs. The CDR3 protein is CASSLLRGVANEKLFF. CDR3 bases: TGTGCCAGCAGCTTACTCAGGGGGGTAGCTAATGAAAAACTGTTTTTT.